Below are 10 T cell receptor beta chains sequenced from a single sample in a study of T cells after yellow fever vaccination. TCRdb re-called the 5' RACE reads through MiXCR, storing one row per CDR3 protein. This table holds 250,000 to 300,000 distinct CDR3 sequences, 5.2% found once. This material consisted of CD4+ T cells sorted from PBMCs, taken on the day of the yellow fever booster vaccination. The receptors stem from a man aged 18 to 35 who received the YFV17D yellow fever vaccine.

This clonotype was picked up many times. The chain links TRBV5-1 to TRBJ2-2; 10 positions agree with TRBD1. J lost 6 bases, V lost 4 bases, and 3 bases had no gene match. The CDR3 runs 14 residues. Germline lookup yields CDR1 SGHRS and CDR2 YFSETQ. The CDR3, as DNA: TGCGCCAGCAGCAGGGGACAGGGGTCCGGGGAGCTGTTTTTT. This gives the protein CASSRGQGSGELFF.

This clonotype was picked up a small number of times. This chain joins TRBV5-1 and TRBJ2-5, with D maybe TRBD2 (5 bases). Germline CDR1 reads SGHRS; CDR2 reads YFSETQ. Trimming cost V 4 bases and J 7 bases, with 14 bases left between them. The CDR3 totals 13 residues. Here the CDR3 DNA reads TGCGCCAGCAGCATCTCCTCCAGCGGGACCCAGTACTTC. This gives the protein CASSISSSGTQYF.

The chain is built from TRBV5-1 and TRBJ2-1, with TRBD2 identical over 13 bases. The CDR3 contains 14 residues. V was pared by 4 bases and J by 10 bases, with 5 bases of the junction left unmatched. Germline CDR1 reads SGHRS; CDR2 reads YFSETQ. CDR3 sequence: CASSRLAGGQEQFF. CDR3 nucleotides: TGCGCCAGCAGCAGACTAGCGGGGGGCCAGGAGCAGTTCTTC.

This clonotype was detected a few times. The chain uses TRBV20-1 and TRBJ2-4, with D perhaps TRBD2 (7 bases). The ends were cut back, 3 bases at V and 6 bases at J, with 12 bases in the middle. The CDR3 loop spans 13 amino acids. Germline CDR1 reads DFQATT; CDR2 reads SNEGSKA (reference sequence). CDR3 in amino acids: CSASRGAVNIQYF. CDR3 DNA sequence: TGCAGTGCTAGCCGGGGGGCGGTAAACATTCAGTACTTC.

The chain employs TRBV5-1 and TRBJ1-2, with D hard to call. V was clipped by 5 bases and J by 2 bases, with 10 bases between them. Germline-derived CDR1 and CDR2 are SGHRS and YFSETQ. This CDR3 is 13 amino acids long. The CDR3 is CASRSGPNYGYTF. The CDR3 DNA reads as TGCGCCAGCAGGTCCGGCCCCAACTATGGCTACACCTTC. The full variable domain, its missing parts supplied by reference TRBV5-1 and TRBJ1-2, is KAGVTQTPRYLIKTRGQQVTLSCSPISGHRSVSWYQQTPGQGLQFLFEYFSETQRNKGNFPGRFSGRQFSNSRSEMNVSTLELGDSALYLCASRSGPNYGYTFGSGTRLTVV.

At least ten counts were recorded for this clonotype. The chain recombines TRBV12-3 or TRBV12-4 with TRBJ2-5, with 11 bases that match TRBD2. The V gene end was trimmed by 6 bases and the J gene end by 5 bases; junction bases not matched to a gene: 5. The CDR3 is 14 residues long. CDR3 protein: CASRIAGGPETQYF. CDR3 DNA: TGTGCCAGCAGGATAGCGGGGGGGCCGGAGACCCAGTACTTC.

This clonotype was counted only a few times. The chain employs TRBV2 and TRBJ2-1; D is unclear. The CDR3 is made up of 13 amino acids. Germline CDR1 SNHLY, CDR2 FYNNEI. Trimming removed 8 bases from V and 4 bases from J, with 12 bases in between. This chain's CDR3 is CASHRQVYNEQFF. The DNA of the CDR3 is TGTGCCAGCCATAGGCAGGTTTACAATGAGCAGTTCTTC.

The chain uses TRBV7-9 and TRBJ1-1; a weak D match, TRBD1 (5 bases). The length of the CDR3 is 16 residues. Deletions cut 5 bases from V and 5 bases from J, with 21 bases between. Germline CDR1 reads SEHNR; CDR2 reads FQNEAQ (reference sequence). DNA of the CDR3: TGTGCCAGCAGCCCAGTTTCCGGGACTCCCAGAACTGAAGCTTTCTTT. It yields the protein CASSPVSGTPRTEAFF.

The CDR3 spells CASSYDSDSEQYV. In DNA form, the CDR3 reads TGTGCCAGCAGTTACGATTCGGACAGTGAGCAGTACGTC. J is TRBJ2-7 and V is TRBV6-6, with a tentative D call TRBD1 (6 bases). The CDR3 runs to 13 residues. From germline, CDR1 is MNHNY and CDR2 SVGAGI (reference sequence). Trimming took 2 bases from V and 7 from J, leaving 12 bases between them.

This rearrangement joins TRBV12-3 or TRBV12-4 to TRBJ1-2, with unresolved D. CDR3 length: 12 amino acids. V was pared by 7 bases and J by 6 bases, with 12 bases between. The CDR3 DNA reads TGTGCCAGCATCCTGGGAGAGAATGGCTACACCTTC. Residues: CASILGENGYTF.